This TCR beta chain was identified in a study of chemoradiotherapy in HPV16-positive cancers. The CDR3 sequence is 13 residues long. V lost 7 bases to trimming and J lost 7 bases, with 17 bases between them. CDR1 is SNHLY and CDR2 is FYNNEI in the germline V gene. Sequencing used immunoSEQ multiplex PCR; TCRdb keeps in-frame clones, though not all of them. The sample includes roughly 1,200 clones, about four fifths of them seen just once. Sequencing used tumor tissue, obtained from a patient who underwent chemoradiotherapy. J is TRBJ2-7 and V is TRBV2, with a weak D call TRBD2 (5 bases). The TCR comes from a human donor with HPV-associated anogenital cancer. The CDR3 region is CASTSRGSGEQYF. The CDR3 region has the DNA TGTGCCAGCACGAGTCGGGGATCGGGGGAGCAGTACTTC.